This entry features one T cell receptor (beta chain) sequence. This entry belongs to a study of blood T cell repertoires in COVID-19. About the study: The cDNA or gDNA used as material had been derived from T cells, B-cell-depleted T cells, or PBMCs.

CDR3 length: 15 residues. V lost 7 bases to trimming and J lost 3 bases; unmatched junction nucleotides: 5. Germline V gene lookup returns CDR1 MDHEN and CDR2 SYDVKM. Cohorts were assigned according to the clinical history that participants reported. Some clones are missing from TCRdb's copy, which holds only in-frame ones; the method was immunoSEQ multiplex PCR. The sample has approximately 210,000 clones, about 80% seen once. The receptor was derived from a man aged 35 to 55 who had recovered from COVID-19. The chain is built from TRBV28 and TRBJ2-7, with 14 bases fitting TRBD2. Sequencing was performed on PBMCs or T cells enriched from blood (not recorded which). The CDR3 DNA reads as TGTGCCAGCACTCCTGGACTAGCGGGGGGCTACGAGCAGTACTTC. Translated: CASTPGLAGGYEQYF.